Listed below are T cell receptor beta chains from one sample, sequenced in a study of blood T cell repertoires in COVID-19. The assay was immunoSEQ multiplex PCR, and TCRdb's table has in-frame clones only and misses some. Here the sample spans 200,000 to 300,000 clones, about nine tenths being singletons. The source material was PBMCs or T cells enriched from blood (not recorded which). The receptors were sampled from a woman aged 25 to 39 with acute COVID-19. Both conserved end residues are part of each CDR3. The D gene is left open where the match is weak.

j_gene	v_gene	d_gene	CDR3nt	CDR3aa
TRBJ2-2	TRBV4-3	.	TGCGCCAGCAGCCACTGGGACTCTGCTGGCGGGGAGCTGTTTTTT	CASSHWDSAGGELFF
TRBJ2-6	TRBV5-8	.	TGTGCCAGCAGCCCAGGGTTTTCTGGGGCCAACGTCCTGACTTTC	CASSPGFSGANVLTF
TRBJ2-7	TRBV3-1/TRBV3-2	TRBD2	TGTGCCAGCAGCCAATCAGTGGGGGGGGAAGAGCAGTACTTC	CASSQSVGGEEQYF
TRBJ1-1	TRBV5-6	.	TGTGCCAGCAGCTTGGGCCCGGTCACTGAAGCTTTCTTT	CASSLGPVTEAFF
TRBJ1-4	TRBV7-2	.	TGTGCCAGCAGCTACTCGGCGGGGTTTAATGAAAAACTGTTTTTT	CASSYSAGFNEKLFF
TRBJ2-7	TRBV7-8	TRBD1	TGTGCCAGCAGTAGAGACAGGGGGTACGAGCAGTACTTC	CASSRDRGYEQYF
TRBJ2-1	TRBV27	TRBD2	TGTGCCAGCAGTTTCAGTATAGCGGGGGGGTCCTACAATGAGCAGTTCTTC	CASSFSIAGGSYNEQFF
TRBJ1-6	TRBV4-1	TRBD1	TGCGCCAGCAGCCCTCAACGGACAGGGGGCTATAATTCACCCCTCCACTTT	CASSPQRTGGYNSPLHF
TRBJ1-3	TRBV10-3	.	TGTGCCACAGGGGAAGGGGCCCGCTCTGGAAACACCATATATTTT	CATGEGARSGNTIYF
TRBJ1-6	TRBV25-1	.	TGTGCCAGCGGCGGAGATTGGAAGTCACCCCTCCACTTT	CASGGDWKSPLHF
TRBJ1-1	TRBV10-3	TRBD1	TGTGCCATCAGCTCCGGGACAGGGGGCACTGAAGCTTTCTTT	CAISSGTGGTEAFF
TRBJ1-1	TRBV25-1	.	TGTGCCAGCAGCGCTGGGGCGAACACTGAAGCTTTCTTT	CASSAGANTEAFF
TRBJ1-2	TRBV28	.	TGTGCCAGCAGTTTAATGCAGACTGATAACTATGGCTACACCTTC	CASSLMQTDNYGYTF
TRBJ1-1	TRBV29-1	.	TGCAGCGTTGGGCGCGGGCAGACTGAAGCTTTCTTT	CSVGRGQTEAFF
TRBJ1-1	TRBV5-5	.	TGTGCCAGCAGCTCCCCCGAGGACATGAACACTGAAGCTTTCTTT	CASSSPEDMNTEAFF